Below, 3 T cell receptor beta chains from the same sample are listed, as sequenced in a study of cytomegalovirus exposure and HLA in healthy donors. A multiplex PCR was run with 60 Vbeta primers and 13 Jbeta primers. TCRdb's table, derived via immunoSEQ multiplex PCR, lists solely in-frame clones and lacks some. The sample holds roughly 180,000 clones, 80% seen once. Specimen: PBMCs. These TCRs come from a young man in good health and CMV-seronegative.

The chain links TRBV10-1 to TRBJ1-1, with a tentative D call TRBD1 (6 bases). There are 13 residues in the CDR3. Germline-derived CDR1 and CDR2 are WNHNN and SYGVQD (reference sequence). V was clipped by 2 bases and J by 8 bases, with 12 bases between them. CDR3: CASSEAGAGEAFF. In nucleotides, the CDR3 is TGCGCCAGCAGTGAGGCAGGGGCAGGAGAAGCTTTCTTT.

This chain uses TRBV4-1 with TRBJ2-7; D is possibly TRBD1 (5 bases). CDR1 is MGHRA, CDR2 YSYEKL, per germline. The germline V and J ends were trimmed by 5 bases and 3 bases, with 11 bases remaining between them. This CDR3 region has 13 residues. The CDR3 here is CASSAGHGYEQYF. The CDR3, as DNA: TGCGCCAGCAGCGCCGGACACGGCTACGAGCAGTACTTC.

The J gene is TRBJ1-2, the V gene TRBV28; possible D gene TRBD1, 5 bases. This CDR3 contains 12 residues. Germline-derived CDR1 and CDR2 are MDHEN and SYDVKM. The V end lost 7 bases, the J end lost 3 bases, and 9 bases lay between the germline ends. The CDR3 coding sequence is TGTGCCAGCACCAGGGAGGACTATGGCTACACCTTC. As protein: CASTREDYGYTF.